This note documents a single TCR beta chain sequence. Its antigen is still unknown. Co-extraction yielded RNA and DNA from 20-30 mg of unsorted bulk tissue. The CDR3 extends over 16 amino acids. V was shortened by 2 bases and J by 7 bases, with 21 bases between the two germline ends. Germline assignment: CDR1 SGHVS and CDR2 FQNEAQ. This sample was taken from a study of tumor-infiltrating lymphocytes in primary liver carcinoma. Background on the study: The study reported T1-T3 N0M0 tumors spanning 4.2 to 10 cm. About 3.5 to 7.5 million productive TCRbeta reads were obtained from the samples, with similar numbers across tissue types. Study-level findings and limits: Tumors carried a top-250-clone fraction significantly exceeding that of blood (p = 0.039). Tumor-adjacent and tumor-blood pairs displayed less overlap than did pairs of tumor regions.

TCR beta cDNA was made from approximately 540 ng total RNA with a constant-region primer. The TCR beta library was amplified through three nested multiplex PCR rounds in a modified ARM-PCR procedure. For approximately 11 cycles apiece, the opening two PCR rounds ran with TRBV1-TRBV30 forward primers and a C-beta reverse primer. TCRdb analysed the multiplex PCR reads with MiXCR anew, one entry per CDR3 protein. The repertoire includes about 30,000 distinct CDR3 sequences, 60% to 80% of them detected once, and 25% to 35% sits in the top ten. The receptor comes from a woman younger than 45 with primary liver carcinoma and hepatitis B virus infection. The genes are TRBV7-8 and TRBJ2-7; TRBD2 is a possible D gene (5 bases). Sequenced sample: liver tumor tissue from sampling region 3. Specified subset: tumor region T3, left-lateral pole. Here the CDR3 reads CASSLWASLGSQEQYF. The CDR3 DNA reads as TGTGCCAGCAGCTTATGGGCTAGCCTGGGCTCGCAGGAGCAGTACTTC.